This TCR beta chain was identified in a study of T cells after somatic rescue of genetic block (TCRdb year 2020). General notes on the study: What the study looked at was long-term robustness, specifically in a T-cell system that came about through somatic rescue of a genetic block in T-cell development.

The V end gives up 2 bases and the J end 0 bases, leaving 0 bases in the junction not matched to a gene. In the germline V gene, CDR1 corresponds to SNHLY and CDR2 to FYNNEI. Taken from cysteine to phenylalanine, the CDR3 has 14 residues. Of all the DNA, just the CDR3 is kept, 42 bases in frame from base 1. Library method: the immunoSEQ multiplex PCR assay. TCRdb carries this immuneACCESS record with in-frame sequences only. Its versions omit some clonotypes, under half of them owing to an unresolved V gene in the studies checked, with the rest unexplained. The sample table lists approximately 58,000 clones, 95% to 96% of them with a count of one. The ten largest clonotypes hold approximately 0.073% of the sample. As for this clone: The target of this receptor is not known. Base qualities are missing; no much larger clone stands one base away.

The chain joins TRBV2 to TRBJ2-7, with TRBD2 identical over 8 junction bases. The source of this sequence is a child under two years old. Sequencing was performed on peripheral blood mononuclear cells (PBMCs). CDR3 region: CASSELAGSYEQYF. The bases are TGTGCCAGCAGTGAACTAGCGGGCTCCTACGAGCAGTACTTC.